This entry concerns a single T cell receptor (beta chain). From germline, CDR1 is SGDLS and CDR2 YYNGEE. V lost 2 bases, J lost 0 bases, and 6 bases stayed unmatched. The CDR3 consists of 18 residues. Every isolated RNA sample was fully reverse transcribed, so sequencing captured expressed TCRB transcripts. Produced via immunoSEQ multiplex PCR; TCRdb's table is partial and in-frame only. The table lists about 900,000 clones, under 20% of them singletons. These data are taken from a study of beta chain features in type 1 diabetes. Sorted CD4+ subsets: naive, central memory, regulatory, stem cell-like memory (CD45RO/CCR7/CD25/CD127/CD95/CD27 panel).

V usage is TRBV9 and J usage is TRBJ2-1, with 12 bases matching TRBD2. Sequences were obtained from naive CD4+ T cells from blood. This sequence originates from a young woman in good health. The CDR3 spells CASSVRPTSGSSYNEQFF. The CDR3 DNA follows: TGTGCCAGCAGCGTCCGACCGACTAGCGGGAGCTCCTACAATGAGCAGTTCTTC.